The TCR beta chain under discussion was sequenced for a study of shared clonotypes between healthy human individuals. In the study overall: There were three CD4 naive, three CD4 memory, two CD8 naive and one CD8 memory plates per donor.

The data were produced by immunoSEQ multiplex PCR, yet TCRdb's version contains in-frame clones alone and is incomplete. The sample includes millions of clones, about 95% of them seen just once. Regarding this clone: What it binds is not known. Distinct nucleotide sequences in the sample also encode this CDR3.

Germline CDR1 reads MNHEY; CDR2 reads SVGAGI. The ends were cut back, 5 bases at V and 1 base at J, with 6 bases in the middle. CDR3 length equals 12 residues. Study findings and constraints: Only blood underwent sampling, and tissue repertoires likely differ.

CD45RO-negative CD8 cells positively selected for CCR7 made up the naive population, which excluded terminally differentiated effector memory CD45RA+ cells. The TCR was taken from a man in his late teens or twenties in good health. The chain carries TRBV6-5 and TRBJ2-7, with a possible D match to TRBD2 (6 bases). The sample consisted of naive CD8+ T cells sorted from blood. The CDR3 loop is CASSAGSYEQYF. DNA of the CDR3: TGTGCCAGCAGTGCGGGGTCCTACGAGCAGTACTTC.